This T cell receptor beta chain is from a study of human thymus T cells. Study outcomes and limitations: Repertoires from thymus and blood appeared to show biased V and J gene usage.

Clones were sequenced by immunoSEQ multiplex PCR, and TCRdb holds only the in-frame ones, with some missing. The sample has approximately 46,000 clones, around 93% seen once. On this clone itself: No antigen is known for it.

The CDR3 spans 14 residues. V lost 4 bases to trimming and J lost 5 bases, with 13 bases between them. Germline V gene data show CDR1 as KGHSH and CDR2 as LQKENI. The sequencing input was blood. This sequence joins TRBV18 and TRBJ2-3; possibly TRBD2 for D (5 bases). This sequence was found in a girl under three years old with a congenital heart defect but otherwise immunologically healthy. CDR3 sequence reads: CASSHNSGRDTQYF. The CDR3 region has the DNA TGTGCCAGCTCACACAACAGCGGAAGAGATACGCAGTATTTT.